This T cell receptor beta chain was captured in a study of cytomegalovirus exposure and HLA in healthy donors (dated by TCRdb to between 2016 and 2019). Notes on the research overall: An earlier analysis of around 600 of the donors reported about 290 Gb of sequence data and 100 million to 140 million unique TCR beta sequences from about 200 million T cells. About 330 gigabases of sequencing data and 70 million to 95 million unique TCR sequences made up an early release that covered over 550 HLA-typed donors. Among the approximately 420 genotyped donors, 81% belonged to the genetic ancestry cluster associated with self-reported Caucasian donors. The aim of the study was to test whether cataloging public T cell receptors could identify signatures of past pathogen exposure. Using immunosequencing, the study profiled T cell repertoires from 500 to 800 subjects and related those repertoires to cytomegalovirus serostatus. A separate validation cohort of 90 to 150 different subjects was used in addition to the approximately 700-subject first cohort. To predict cytomegalovirus infection status, the study combined high-throughput TCR immunosequencing, statistical association of individual TCRs with disease status, and machine learning. A later analysis re-analyzed previously published TCR beta repertoires from about 600 donors and added high-resolution HLA genotyping to study TCR occurrence patterns. Rather than using new phenotypic data, the later analysis identified candidate immune exposures from TCR beta sequences and from how often those sequences occurred across donors. An earlier analysis of 587 of the donors used high-throughput TCR beta sequencing to judge whether each TCR beta V gene segment behaved as functional or pseudogenic. Donor age, sex, ethnicity and CMV serostatus were collected together with the repertoire data. A later genetic analysis took genome-wide SNP genotypes for about three fifths of the roughly 700 donors and used that subset as a discovery cohort. All discovery cohort repertoires had been generated on a single sequencing platform. HLA typing covered class I and class II loci at four-digit resolution. Typing coverage differed by locus: A, B, C, DRB1 and DQB1 were typed in roughly 620-640 donors, DQA1 in around 500, DPA1 in 600 to 610, and DPB1 in roughly 470. Roughly 5 DR-DQ haplotypes were handled as single units for association and clustering, since linkage in the cohort was strong. On average, roughly 250,000 unique TCR beta nucleotide sequences were sequenced per donor among about 400 genotyped donors of the cohort, with 15% to 20% of those sequences being non-productive. General conclusions and limits of the study: Specific HLA alleles were associated with 15,000 to 20,000 TCR beta sequences at a false discovery rate of 0.05 in a later analysis. According to a later analysis, parvovirus B19, influenza, CMV and Epstein-Barr virus appeared linked to several top co-occurrence clusters. The cohort was sequenced for TCR beta chains only, and without alpha or paired-chain data the features that could be detected were limited. Compared with the roughly 670-donor mean, donors in an Asian-associated ancestry cluster had fewer N-insertions in productive TCRs, according to a later genetic analysis. Strong co-occurrence of HLA alleles, especially DR and DQ, made assigning TCR associations to individual alleles difficult. In a later analysis, most CMV-associated TCR beta chains were found to appear HLA-restricted, with HLA associations seemingly driven largely by CMV exposure. A group of highly shared sequence variants was considered likely to be a technical artifact of the sequencing pipeline. The authors suggested that the approach could potentially be generalized to other disease states and immunological phenotypes. In both the original and validation cohorts, the classifier was reported to diagnose cytomegalovirus status with high specificity and sensitivity. A later analysis found that HLA-associated TCR beta chains were more clonally expanded and had lower generation probabilities than equally common non-associated chains. Seventeen rarely observed V segments, including chromosome 9 orphons, were excluded from the earlier analysis of about 500 of the donors because counts were too low. A total of 164 TCR beta chains were listed by the study as associated with cytomegalovirus. Three of the identified cytomegalovirus-associated TCR beta chains were confirmed in vitro to be specific for cytomegalovirus antigens. Most TCR sequences were observed very rarely across donors, whereas some public TCRs were present in many individuals. Linkage disequilibrium might explain the correlated functional status among segregating V segments, but an unknown experimental factor could not be excluded. The 87-base-pair reads could not distinguish some IMGT-functional V segments, including TRBV6-2 and TRBV6-3, so those segments were excluded. Broadly in line with IMGT annotations, most TCR beta V segments showed up in productive rearrangements about 87% or about 30% of the time in an earlier analysis of about 500 of the donors. In a later genetic analysis, a missense DCLRE1C variant was associated with V-gene and J-gene trimming of TCR beta chains, and the association was replicated in an independent cohort. A further reported finding was that TCR beta sequences accurately predicted the HLA-A and HLA-B alleles for most subjects in the first cohort. Immune exposure information for the cohort was limited to CMV serostatus. Roughly uniform sequencing depth across donors was assumed in presence/absence analyses, although this assumption may not hold. Because some donors lacked HLA typing at each locus, the association tests relied only on the typed subset. In a later analysis, the rate of TCR association differed among HLA loci, with DRB1 alleles having the most associated TCRs and HLA-C alleles having the fewest.

The library was made by the immunoSEQ multiplex PCR assay. A mixture of 60 forward primers for TCR Vbeta segments and 13 reverse primers for TCR Jbeta segments was used in the multiplex PCR. Amplification of the CDR3 region of rearranged TCR beta genes was performed with a multiplex PCR assay on genomic DNA. On the Illumina HiSeq System, the amplified TCR beta libraries were sequenced as 87-base-pair reads. Under the source paper's analysis protocol: A later analysis counted some 74 million unique TCR beta chains across the 666 repertoires, and around 9.9 million of these chains were shared by at least two donors. Raw reads were error-corrected and collapsed into unique sequences with a nearest-neighbor algorithm that merged closely related sequences to remove PCR and sequencing errors. V, D and J gene segments were assigned by aligning CDR3 sequences to IMGT reference sequences. For a sequence to be retained, at least a six-nucleotide match to both a V gene segment and a J gene segment was required. A rearrangement was called productive if the CDR3 had no stop codons and remained in frame with V and J, and every other rearrangement was called non-productive. Following IMGT convention, CDR3 was defined as the stretch from the second conserved V-encoded cysteine to the conserved J-encoded phenylalanine. The earlier analysis of 587 of the donors excluded any sequence lacking an unambiguous match to a single V gene segment. An earlier analysis of approximately 590 of the donors called V segments functional above 56.7% productive rearrangements and segregating when the between-donor standard deviation exceeded 5%. To diagnose cytomegalovirus status from the catalog of TCR beta chain sequences, a statistical classification framework was built. In a later analysis, TCR nucleotide sequences were compared against IMGT/GENE-DB human TR gene sequences so that V and J genes could be assigned. The TCRdist pipeline was used in a later analysis to assign CDR3 sequences and most-parsimonious VDJ recombination scenarios. In a later analysis, every TCR beta chain was defined by the combination of its CDR3 amino acid sequence and its V-gene family, and reads without a unique V-gene family were dropped. A later analysis removed 600 or so highly shared, low-generation-probability nucleotide sequences to deal with suspected cross-contamination and a sequencing artifact. A later analysis calculated a clonal expansion index for each public chain from normalized within-repertoire ranks of inferred template counts. Generation probabilities in a later analysis came from a VDJ recombination model fitted to out-of-frame rearrangements, and those results were checked against IGoR. In a later analysis, hypergeometric tests were used to score TCR-TCR, TCR-HLA and TCR-CMV co-occurrence, with a repertoire-size bias correction applied to TCR pairs. To estimate false discovery rates, a later analysis permuted the HLA or CMV assignments 20 times. In a later analysis, co-occurring TCRs were grouped using DBSCAN, with TCRdist sequence similarity added in when clustering inside HLA-allele-positive subsets. Repertoires with fewer than 30,000 or more than 120,000 public chains, plus five repertoires with anomalous nucleotide sharing, were excluded from co-occurrence clustering. TCRdb provides this immuneACCESS table in a form limited to in-frame rearrangements. Some clones are lacking; in checked studies, under half of them reflect an unresolved V gene, and why the rest are absent is not known. The V and J calls and clone size come from that table; D and trimming were worked out from the DNA. The sample records about 130,000 clones, around 77% of which are singletons. The ten most abundant clones make up approximately 4.3% of the sample.

With regard to this clone: No cognate antigen has been identified for it. There are no base qualities to consult, and no much larger clone falls within one base.

V is pared back by 5 bases and J by 0 bases, with 14 bases lying between the germline termini. Reading from cysteine to phenylalanine, the CDR3 counts 16 amino acids. Kept here is only the CDR3 DNA, which spans 48 bases and is read in frame from base 1. Taken from the germline V gene (reference sequence), the CDR1 and CDR2 loops are WNHNN and SYGVQD. The cohort was made up of several hundred healthy bone marrow donors. Cohort members were all nominally healthy when sampled, although unrecorded immune exposures were likely present. CMV serostatus was positive for about 300 and negative for about 55% of the roughly 670 cohort members, and was not recorded for this donor. Every donor gave a peripheral blood sample, and the peripheral blood mononuclear cells from that sample were used for TCR beta sequencing. Genomic DNA was extracted from the blood cell samples with the Qiagen DNeasy Blood Extraction Kit.

The sequencing sample was made of PBMCs. In this chain, TRBV10-1 is recombined with TRBJ2-1; no D gene can be assigned with confidence. This sequence was found in a man aged 25 to 45 in good health. The CDR3 is CASSRDMAPSYNEQFF. The DNA reads TGCGCCAGCAGTCGTGACATGGCTCCCTCCTACAATGAGCAGTTCTTC.